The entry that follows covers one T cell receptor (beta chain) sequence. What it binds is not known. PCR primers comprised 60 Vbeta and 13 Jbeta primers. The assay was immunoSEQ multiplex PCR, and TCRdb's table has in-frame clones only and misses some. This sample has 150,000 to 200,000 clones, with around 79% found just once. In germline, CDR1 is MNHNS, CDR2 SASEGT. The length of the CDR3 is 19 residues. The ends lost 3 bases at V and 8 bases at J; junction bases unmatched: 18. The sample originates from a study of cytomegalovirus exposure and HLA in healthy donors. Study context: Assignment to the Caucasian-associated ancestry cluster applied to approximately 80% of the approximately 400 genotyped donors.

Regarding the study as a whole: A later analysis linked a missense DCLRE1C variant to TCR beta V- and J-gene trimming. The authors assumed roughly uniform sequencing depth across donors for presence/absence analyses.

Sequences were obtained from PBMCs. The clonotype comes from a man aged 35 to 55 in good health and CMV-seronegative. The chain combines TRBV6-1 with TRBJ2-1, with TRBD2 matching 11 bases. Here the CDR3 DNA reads TGTGCCAGCAGTGATAGCGGGAGGGCCCTCGCGGGTATTTTTGATGAGCAGTTCTTC. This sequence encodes CASSDSGRALAGIFDEQFF.